The 29 T cell receptor beta chains below were found in one sample sequenced in a study of shared clonotypes between healthy human individuals. The table came from immunoSEQ multiplex PCR; TCRdb's copy has only in-frame clones and leaves some out. The table includes hundreds of thousands of clones, 72% detected once. The specimen sequenced was memory CD4+ T cells sorted from blood. Indicated subset: CD45RA-negative fraction. The receptors originated from a woman in her twenties or thirties in good health.

Worth noting for this clone: This specimen includes other DNA sequences encoding the same CDR3. The chain joins TRBV7-9 to TRBJ2-7; 9 bases map to TRBD1. The CDR3 runs to 14 residues. The germline CDR1 and CDR2 sequences are SEHNR and FQNEAQ (reference sequence). V dropped 3 bases and J dropped 3; count of bases not matched to a gene: 3. In nucleotides, the CDR3 is TGTGCCAGCAGCTTGGGACAGGGCATCTACGAGCAGTACTTC. Translating gives CASSLGQGIYEQYF.

This chain links TRBV19 with TRBJ2-5; D ambiguous. The CDR3 is 14 residues long. The V gene's germline CDR1 is LNHDA and CDR2 SQIVND (reference sequence). V lost 3 bases and J 1 base, leaving 9 bases between the germline ends. For the CDR3, the DNA is TGTGCCAGTAGTATCCAAACCACCCAAGAGACCCAGTACTTC. Encoded protein: CASSIQTTQETQYF.

V usage is TRBV19 and J usage is TRBJ2-5; D call uncertain. Germline V CDR1 and CDR2: LNHDA, SQIVND (reference sequence). Trimming took off 4 bases at V and 1 base at J, with 10 bases between the two ends. The length of the CDR3 is 14 residues. The chain's CDR3 is CASSKRFPQETQYF. CDR3 in DNA: TGTGCCAGTAGTAAGAGGTTCCCCCAAGAGACCCAGTACTTC.

As regards this clone: This sample also contains other DNA sequences that code for the same CDR3. CDR3 protein: CASSKDSSSYNEQFF. CDR3 nucleotide sequence: TGCGCCAGCAGCAAAGACTCTAGCTCCTACAATGAGCAGTTCTTC. The chain links TRBV5-1 to TRBJ2-1; D is undetermined. Germline V CDR1 and CDR2: SGHRS, YFSETQ. V lost 4 bases and J lost 0, with 11 bases in between. This CDR3 has 15 residues.

In its sample, this clone was seen once. The chain carries TRBV5-6 and TRBJ2-7; 10 bases fit TRBD2. Germline V lookup: CDR1 SGHDT, CDR2 YYEEEE. The CDR3 is 16 residues long. V was pared by 2 bases and J by 2 bases, with 7 bases of the junction left unmatched. The chain's CDR3 is CASSLTVGLAPYEQYF. Written as DNA, the CDR3 is TGTGCCAGCAGCTTAACCGTGGGACTAGCGCCCTACGAGCAGTACTTC.

This chain links TRBV7-2 with TRBJ2-7, with 12 nucleotides matching TRBD2. V trimming: 3 bases; J trimming: 4 bases; junction bases outside the gene matches: 4. The CDR3 has 15 amino acids. From germline, CDR1 is SGHTA and CDR2 FQGNSA. Here the CDR3 reads CASSFRLAGAYEQYF. The CDR3 DNA reads TGTGCCAGCAGCTTCCGACTAGCGGGAGCGTACGAGCAGTACTTC.

There are a few counts of this clone. V and J are TRBV19 and TRBJ1-1, with D possibly being TRBD1 (6 bases). The germline V gene encodes CDR1 LNHDA and CDR2 SQIVND (reference sequence). V was trimmed by 5 bases and J by 1 base, leaving 11 bases between them. This CDR3 contains 14 residues. The CDR3 spells CASSRDRQNTEAFF. The CDR3 region has the DNA TGTGCCAGTAGTCGTGACAGGCAGAACACTGAAGCTTTCTTT.

This clone was observed a handful of times. J is TRBJ1-3 and V is TRBV11-2; maybe TRBD1 (5 bases). This CDR3 spans 15 amino acids. Trimming pared 5 bases from V and 4 bases from J, leaving 15 bases between. The V gene's germline CDR1 is SGHAT and CDR2 FQNNGV. The CDR3 protein is CASSTRPGLGNTIYF. In nucleotides, the CDR3 is TGTGCCAGCAGCACCCGACCAGGGTTGGGAAACACCATATATTTT.

There are a few counts of this clone. V is TRBV7-6 and J is TRBJ2-1; 7 bases align to TRBD1. The V gene's germline CDR1 is SGHVS and CDR2 FNYEAQ. CDR3 length: 15 amino acids. Trimming took 5 bases from V and 1 from J; bases not matched to a gene: 5. Written as DNA, the CDR3 is TGTGCCAGCAGCCGGGACAGCCGATCCTACAATGAGCAGTTCTTC. Protein product: CASSRDSRSYNEQFF. Drawing the rest from reference TRBV7-6 and TRBJ2-1, the complete variable domain is GAGVSQSPRYKVTKRGQDVALRCDPISGHVSLYWYRQALGQGPEFLTYFNYEAQQDKSGLPNDRFSAERPEGSISTLTIQRTEQRDSAMYRCASSRDSRSYNEQFFGPGTRLTVL.

This chain joins TRBV5-1 and TRBJ1-2; D remains unclear. This CDR3 has 13 amino acids. Germline-derived CDR1 and CDR2 are SGHRS and YFSETQ. V was trimmed by 5 bases and J by 1 base, leaving 9 bases between them. CDR3 bases: TGCGCCAGCAGAGGTGGGCTTAACTATGGCTACACCTTC. Amino acids: CASRGGLNYGYTF.

J is TRBJ2-1 and V is TRBV15; 9 bases agree with TRBD2. Germline CDR1 reads LNHNV; CDR2 reads YYDKDF (reference sequence). V was pared by 1 base and J by 9 bases, with 7 bases of the junction left unmatched. The CDR3 is 15 amino acids. The CDR3 reads CATSRGSGTSTEQFF. Written as DNA, the CDR3 is TGTGCCACCAGCAGAGGGAGCGGGACTAGCACTGAGCAGTTCTTC.

The chain has TRBV11-3 and TRBJ2-2; possible D gene TRBD2, 5 bases. CDR1 is SGHNT and CDR2 is YENEEA in the germline V gene. Trimming cost V 3 bases and J 1 base, with 6 bases left between them. The CDR3 is 14 amino acids. Written as DNA, the CDR3 is TGTGCCAGCAGCTTCGCGGGGAACACCGGGGAGCTGTTTTTT. Protein product: CASSFAGNTGELFF.

This chain uses TRBV2 with TRBJ1-1, with D uncertain. CDR1 is SNHLY, CDR2 FYNNEI, per germline. The CDR3 loop spans 16 amino acids. V gave up 1 base and J gave up 4 bases, with 16 bases separating them. The CDR3 DNA is TGTGCCAGCAGTGAAGAGTGGGCGCGGGGTGTCACTGAAGCTTTCTTT. Translating gives CASSEEWARGVTEAFF. Full variable domain (rest looked up from reference TRBV2 and TRBJ1-1): EPEVTQTPSHQVTQMGQEVILRCVPISNHLYFYWYRQILGQKVEFLVSFYNNEISEKSEIFDDQFSVERPDGSNFTLKIRSTKLEDSAMYFCASSEEWARGVTEAFFGQGTRLTVV.

CDR3 in DNA: TGCGCCAGCAGCCAACCCGCCCGGGACAGGGCCCGTTTTTTGTTTTTT. It codes for CASSQPARDRARFLFF. The V gene is TRBV4-1, the J gene TRBJ1-4, with 9 bases fitting TRBD1. CDR3 length equals 16 residues. Trimming removed 2 bases from V and 15 bases from J; junction bases left unmatched: 16. The germline V gene encodes CDR1 MGHRA and CDR2 YSYEKL.

On this clone itself: The same CDR3 also results from other DNA sequences found in this sample. This chain links TRBV7-9 with TRBJ1-3, with D unclear. This CDR3 is built from 14 residues. V dropped 5 bases and J dropped 2 bases, with 10 bases sitting between them. Germline V gives CDR1 SEHNR, CDR2 FQNEAQ (reference sequence). DNA of the CDR3: TGTGCCAGCAGCCTGGGAGGAACTGGAAACACCATATATTTT. As protein: CASSLGGTGNTIYF.

This clone was seen only a few times. The CDR3 DNA reads as TGTGCCAGCAGCTTAGCTCTAGAAGGCTATGGCTACACCTTC. Its protein product is CASSLALEGYGYTF. The chain links TRBV7-9 to TRBJ1-2, with no clear D. The germline CDR1 and CDR2 sequences are SEHNR and FQNEAQ (reference sequence). This CDR3 is 14 amino acids long. Deletions cut 0 bases from V and 4 bases from J, with 9 bases between.

This chain connects TRBV7-9 to TRBJ1-3; D possibly corresponds to TRBD1 (5 bases). Germline assignment: CDR1 SEHNR and CDR2 FQNEAQ (reference sequence). The CDR3 loop spans 17 amino acids. The V end was cut by 3 bases, the J end by 0 bases, with 15 bases between. The CDR3 region is CASSFLDIRFSGNTIYF. The CDR3, as DNA: TGTGCCAGCAGCTTCCTGGACATCCGCTTCTCTGGAAACACCATATATTTT.

CDR3 sequence (DNA): TGCGCCAGCAGCCCCAATGTGGGGGGCTTTTACAATGAGCAGTTCTTC. Its translation is CASSPNVGGFYNEQFF. This rearrangement joins TRBV5-1 to TRBJ2-1; D tentatively fits TRBD1 or TRBD2 (6 bases each). Looked up from germline, CDR1 is SGHRS and CDR2 is YFSETQ. V was pared by 4 bases and J by 4 bases, with 18 bases between. This CDR3 has 16 amino acids.

This clone was detected only once. For the CDR3, the DNA is TGTGCCTGGAGTGGACTGATCAATCAGCCCCAGCATTTT. Its protein product is CAWSGLINQPQHF. The gene calls are TRBV30 and TRBJ1-5; D is unclear. CDR3 length: 13 amino acids. With 1 base removed from V and 3 bases from J, the gap between germline ends came to 7 bases. Germline CDR1 reads GTSNPN; CDR2 reads SVGIG (reference sequence).

The chain combines TRBV7-9 with TRBJ2-1, with 13 positions matching TRBD2. This CDR3 has 16 amino acids. From germline, CDR1 is SEHNR and CDR2 FQNEAQ (reference sequence). V shed 2 bases, J shed 6 bases, and the junction held 4 bases outside the gene matches. The DNA of the CDR3 is TGTGCCAGCAGCTTATGGACTAGCGGGAGAAGCAATGAGCAGTTCTTC. It codes for CASSLWTSGRSNEQFF. The full variable domain, completed using reference TRBV7-9 and TRBJ2-1, is DTGVSQNPRHKITKRGQNVTFRCDPISEHNRLYWYRQTLGQGPEFLTYFQNEAQLEKSRLLSDRFSAERPKGSFSTLEIQRTEQGDSAMYLCASSLWTSGRSNEQFFGPGTRLTVL.

This clone appeared a single time. The genes are TRBV15 and TRBJ1-5; 8 nucleotides agree with TRBD1. CDR1 and CDR2 (germline): LNHNV, YYDKDF (reference sequence). V lost 3 bases and J lost 6; bases outside the gene matches: 10. This CDR3 contains 16 residues. The CDR3 loop is CATSRLDREGSQPQHF. In DNA, the CDR3 is TGTGCCACCAGCAGGTTGGACAGGGAAGGAAGTCAGCCCCAGCATTTT.

This chain links TRBV7-2 with TRBJ2-1; TRBD1 matches 7 bases. CDR1 is SGHTA and CDR2 is FQGNSA in the germline V gene. CDR3 length equals 15 residues. Trimming removed 6 bases from V and 3 bases from J; junction bases left unmatched: 8. Here the CDR3 DNA reads TGTGCCAGCAGTCCTCTGACAGGGCGCTACAATGAGCAGTTCTTC. Protein sequence: CASSPLTGRYNEQFF. Combining the CDR3 with reference TRBV7-2 and TRBJ2-1 gives the whole variable domain GAGVSQSPSNKVTEKGKDVELRCDPISGHTALYWYRQSLGQGLEFLIYFQGNSAPDKSGLPSDRFSAERTGGSVSTLTIQRTQQEDSAVYLCASSPLTGRYNEQFFGPGTRLTVL.

The chain combines TRBV5-1 with TRBJ2-1, with D possibly TRBD1 on 7 matching bases. V lost 1 base and J 7 bases, leaving 9 bases between the germline ends. The germline V gene has CDR1 SGHRS and CDR2 YFSETQ. The CDR3 is 13 residues long. CDR3 in DNA: TGCGCCAGCAGCTTGCCAGGGGGGAATGAGCAGTTCTTC. Translation: CASSLPGGNEQFF.

The chain couples TRBV2 to TRBJ2-2; D is undetermined. Germline V lookup: CDR1 SNHLY, CDR2 FYNNEI. The V end lost 4 bases, the J end lost 6 bases, and 12 bases lay between the germline ends. CDR3 length equals 14 residues. The CDR3 is CASSGLDVSGELFF. The DNA for the CDR3 is TGTGCCAGCAGTGGACTCGATGTATCCGGGGAGCTGTTTTTT.

The chain combines TRBV6-4 with TRBJ2-2; TRBD2 matches at 9 bases. This CDR3 is 16 amino acids long. The V and J ends lost 6 bases and 2 bases, in that order; junction bases with no gene match: 7. Germline-derived CDR1 and CDR2 are MRHNA and SNTAGT. The CDR3 bases are TGTGCCAGCAGAGCCCTAGCGGGATTTAACACCGGGGAGCTGTTTTTT. It is translated as CASRALAGFNTGELFF.

The CDR3, as DNA: TGTGCCAGCAGCTCAAAACCGGGACTAGCTTACGAGCAGTACTTC. It encodes CASSSKPGLAYEQYF. The V gene is TRBV5-4, the J gene TRBJ2-7; 9 positions match TRBD2. Per the germline V gene, CDR1 is SGHNT and CDR2 is YYREEE (reference sequence). The CDR3 loop spans 15 amino acids. V was pared by 3 bases and J by 4 bases, with 8 bases of the junction left unmatched.

For this clone: The same CDR3 is also encoded by other DNA sequences in this sample. The rearrangement uses TRBV20-1 and TRBJ2-7; no definite D call. The CDR3 consists of 11 residues. V was cut by 6 bases and J by 1 base, with 7 bases left in between. Germline V lookup: CDR1 DFQATT, CDR2 SNEGSKA (reference sequence). CDR3 protein: CSATESYEQYF. CDR3 coding DNA: TGCAGTGCGACGGAGTCCTACGAGCAGTACTTC.

The CDR3 nucleotides read TGTGCCAGCAGTGTACCGGGCGGTGAGCAGTTCTTC. It is translated as CASSVPGGEQFF. The rearrangement uses TRBV2 and TRBJ2-1; no clear D. Per germline, CDR1 SNHLY and CDR2 FYNNEI. V was cut by 4 bases and J by 9 bases, with 10 bases left in between. This CDR3 is 12 amino acids long.

CDR3 in amino acids: CASSFEGVYGYTF. CDR3 sequence (DNA): TGCGCCAGCAGCTTCGAGGGAGTCTATGGCTACACCTTC. The chain employs TRBV5-1 and TRBJ1-2; D unclear. The CDR3 is 13 residues long. V lost 2 bases, J lost 4 bases, and 9 bases lay in between. The germline V gene has CDR1 SGHRS and CDR2 YFSETQ.